This T cell receptor beta chain emerged from a study of vaccination effects on CD4 cells after COVID-19. The data were produced by immunoSEQ multiplex PCR, yet TCRdb's version contains in-frame clones alone and is incomplete. The table has about 22,000 clones, around 77% seen once; the top ten hold roughly 17%. Prior to sequencing, the ViraFEST assay stimulated PBMC with viral peptide pools, which expanded the antigen-specific CD4+ T cells. Scientists isolated CD4+ T cells after a roughly nine-day culture period ended. This person caught SARS-CoV-2 sometime from March to December 2020, and PCR testing confirmed the infection. For this clone: What it binds is unknown.

V was cut by 6 bases and J by 3 bases, with 17 bases left in between. The CDR3 runs 16 residues. Germline-derived CDR1 and CDR2 are LGHDT and YNNKEL (reference sequence). The rearrangement uses TRBV3-1 (or the pseudogene TRBV3-2) and TRBJ2-2, with D possibly being TRBD1 (5 bases). The sequences come from CD4+ T cells from PBMCs cultured with SARS-CoV-2 spike peptides, collected before COVID-19 vaccination. This clonotype was sampled from a human donor who had a prior SARS-CoV-2 infection. As DNA, the CDR3 is TGTGCCAGCAGATCCCAGGGTCTCTTAGACACCGGGGAGCTGTTTTTT. It yields the protein CASRSQGLLDTGELFF.